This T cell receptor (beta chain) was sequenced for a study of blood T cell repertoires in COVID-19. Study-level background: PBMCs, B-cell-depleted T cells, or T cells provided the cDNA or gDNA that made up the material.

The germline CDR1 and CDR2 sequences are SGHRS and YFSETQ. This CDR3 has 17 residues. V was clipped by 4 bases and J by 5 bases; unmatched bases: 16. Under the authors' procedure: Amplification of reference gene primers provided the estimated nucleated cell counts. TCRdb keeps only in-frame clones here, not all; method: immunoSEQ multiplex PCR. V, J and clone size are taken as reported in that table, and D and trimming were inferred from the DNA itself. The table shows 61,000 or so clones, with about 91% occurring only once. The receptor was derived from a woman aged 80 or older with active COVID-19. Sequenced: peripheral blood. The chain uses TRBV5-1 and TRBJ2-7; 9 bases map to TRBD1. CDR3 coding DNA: TGCGCCAGCAGCGTTATTAGCCGGGACAGGGCCGGAGACGAGCAGTACTTC. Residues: CASSVISRDRAGDEQYF.